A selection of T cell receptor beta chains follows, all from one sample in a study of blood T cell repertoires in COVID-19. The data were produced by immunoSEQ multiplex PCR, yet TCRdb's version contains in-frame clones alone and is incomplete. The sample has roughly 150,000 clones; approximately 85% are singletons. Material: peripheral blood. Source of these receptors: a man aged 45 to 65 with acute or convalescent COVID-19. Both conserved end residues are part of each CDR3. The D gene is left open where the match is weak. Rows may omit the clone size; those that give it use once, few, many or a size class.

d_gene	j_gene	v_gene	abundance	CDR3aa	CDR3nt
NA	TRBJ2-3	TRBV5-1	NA	CASSLFRWDTQYF	TGCGCCAGCAGCTTGTTCCGGTGGGATACGCAGTATTTT
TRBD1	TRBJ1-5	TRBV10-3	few	CAISEGRGPEMAGEPQHF	TGTGCCATCAGTGAGGGCAGGGGGCCTGAGATGGCTGGTGAGCCCCAGCATTTT
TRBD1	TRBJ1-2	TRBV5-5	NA	CASSHIPTGVYYGYTF	TGTGCCAGCAGCCACATCCCAACAGGGGTCTACTATGGCTACACCTTC
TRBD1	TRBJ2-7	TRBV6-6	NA	CASSYTDRVYEQYF	TGTGCCAGCAGTTACACGGACAGGGTCTACGAGCAGTACTTC
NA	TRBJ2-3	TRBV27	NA	CASSRFWGTSTDTQYF	TGTGCCAGCTCACGCTTCTGGGGGACTAGCACAGATACGCAGTATTTT
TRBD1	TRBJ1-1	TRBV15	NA	CATSRETGYMNTEAFF	TGTGCCACCAGCAGAGAGACAGGGTATATGAACACTGAAGCTTTCTTT
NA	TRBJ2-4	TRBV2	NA	CASRTDQNIQYF	TGTGCCAGCAGAACAGACCAAAACATTCAGTACTTC
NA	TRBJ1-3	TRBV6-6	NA	CASSFPGFSGNTIYF	TGTGCCAGCAGTTTCCCAGGCTTCTCTGGAAACACCATATATTTT
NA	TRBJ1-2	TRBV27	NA	CASSAYRVGGYTF	TGTGCCAGCAGTGCTTACAGGGTGGGAGGCTACACCTTC
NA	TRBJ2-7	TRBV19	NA	CASSNRGNYEQYF	TGTGCCAGTAGTAATAGGGGAAACTACGAGCAGTACTTC
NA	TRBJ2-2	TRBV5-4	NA	CASSLKGSGELFF	TGTGCCAGCAGCTTGAAGGGGTCCGGGGAGCTGTTTTTT
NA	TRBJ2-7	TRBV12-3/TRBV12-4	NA	CASSFTGVYEQYF	TGTGCCAGCAGTTTTACGGGGGTATACGAGCAGTACTTC
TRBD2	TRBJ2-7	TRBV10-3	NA	CAISESTSGTREQYF	TGTGCCATCAGTGAGTCGACTAGCGGGACTCGCGAGCAGTACTTC
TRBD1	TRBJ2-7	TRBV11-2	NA	CASSLGQGRYEQYF	TGTGCCAGCAGCTTGGGACAGGGGCGGTACGAGCAGTACTTC
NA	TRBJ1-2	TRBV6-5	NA	CASRGVYGYTF	TGTGCCAGCAGAGGGGTTTATGGCTACACCTTC
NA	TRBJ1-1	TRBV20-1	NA	CSASQGGQRDTEAFF	TGCAGTGCTAGTCAAGGTGGGCAGAGGGACACTGAAGCTTTCTTT
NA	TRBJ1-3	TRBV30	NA	CAWSYGGAGSGNTIYF	TGTGCCTGGAGTTATGGTGGGGCAGGCTCTGGAAACACCATATATTTT
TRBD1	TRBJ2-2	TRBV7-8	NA	CASSAWDSFRTGELFF	TGTGCCAGCAGCGCATGGGACAGTTTTCGCACCGGGGAGCTGTTTTTT
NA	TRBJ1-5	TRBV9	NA	CASSLDTYQPQHF	TGTGCCAGCAGCCTGGACACATATCAGCCCCAGCATTTT
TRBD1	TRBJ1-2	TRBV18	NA	CASSPAGQGHSGYTF	TGTGCCAGCTCACCGGCGGGACAGGGACATTCGGGCTACACCTTC
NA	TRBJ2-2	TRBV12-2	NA	CASRLAIWDRDTGELFF	TGTGCAAGTCGCTTAGCGATTTGGGACAGGGACACCGGGGAGCTGTTTTTT
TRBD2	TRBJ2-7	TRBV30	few	CASGDYSYEQYF	TGTGCCTCGGGGGACTACTCCTACGAGCAGTACTTC
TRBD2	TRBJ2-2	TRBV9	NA	CASSESTSGSNTGELFF	TGTGCCAGCAGCGAGTCGACTAGCGGGAGCAACACCGGGGAGCTGTTTTTT
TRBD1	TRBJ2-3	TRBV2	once	CASSQGAGDTQYF	TGTGCCAGCTCACAGGGGGCAGGGGATACGCAGTATTTT
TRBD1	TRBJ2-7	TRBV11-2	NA	CASSVRDRQYF	TGTGCCAGCAGCGTCCGGGACAGGCAGTACTTC
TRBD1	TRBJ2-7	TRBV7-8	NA	CASSLRTGYEQYF	TGTGCCAGCAGCTTAAGGACAGGCTACGAGCAGTACTTC
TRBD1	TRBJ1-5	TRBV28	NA	CATRTGGKAQHF	TGTGCCACGCGGACAGGGGGAAAGGCCCAGCATTTT
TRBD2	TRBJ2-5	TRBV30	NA	CAWSLSGGGGETQYF	TGTGCCTGGAGTTTATCCGGTGGGGGGGGAGAGACCCAGTACTTC
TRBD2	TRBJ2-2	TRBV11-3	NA	CASSLAPPGLAGGVSGELFF	TGTGCCAGCAGCCTAGCCCCGCCGGGACTAGCGGGAGGAGTCTCCGGGGAGCTGTTTTTT
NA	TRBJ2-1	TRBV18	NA	CASSPPIGLLSYNEQFF	TGTGCCAGCTCACCACCGATCGGACTTCTCTCCTACAATGAGCAGTTCTTC